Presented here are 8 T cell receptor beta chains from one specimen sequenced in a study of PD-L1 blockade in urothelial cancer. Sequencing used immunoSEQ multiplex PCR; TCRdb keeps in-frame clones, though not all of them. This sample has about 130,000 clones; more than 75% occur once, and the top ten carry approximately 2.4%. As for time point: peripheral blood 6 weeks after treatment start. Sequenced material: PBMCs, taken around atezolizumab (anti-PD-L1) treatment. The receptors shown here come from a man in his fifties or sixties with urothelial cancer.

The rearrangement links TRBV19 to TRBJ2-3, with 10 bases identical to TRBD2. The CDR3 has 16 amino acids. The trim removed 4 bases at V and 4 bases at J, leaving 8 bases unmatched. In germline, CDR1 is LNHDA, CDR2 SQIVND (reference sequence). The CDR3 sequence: CASSKPSGSLADTQYF. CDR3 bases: TGTGCCAGTAGTAAACCTAGCGGGAGCCTAGCAGATACGCAGTATTTT.

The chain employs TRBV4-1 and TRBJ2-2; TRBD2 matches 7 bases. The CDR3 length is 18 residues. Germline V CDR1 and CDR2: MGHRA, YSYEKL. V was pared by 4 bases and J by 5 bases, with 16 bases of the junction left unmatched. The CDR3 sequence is CASSPTFLSVGGTGELFF. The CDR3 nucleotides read TGCGCCAGCAGCCCTACGTTCCTAAGCGTGGGGGGGACCGGGGAGCTGTTTTTT.

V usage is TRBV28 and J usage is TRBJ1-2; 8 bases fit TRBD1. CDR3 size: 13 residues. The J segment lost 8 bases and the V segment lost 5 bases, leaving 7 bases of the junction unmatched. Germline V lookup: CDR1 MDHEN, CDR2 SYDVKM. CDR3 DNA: TGTGCCAGCAGTAATCAGGGGGCTTTAGGCTACACCTTC. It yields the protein CASSNQGALGYTF.

As DNA, the CDR3 is TGTGCCAGCAGTGACCGGGGGGGATCCTACAATGAGCAGTTCTTC. Its protein product is CASSDRGGSYNEQFF. The chain couples TRBV6-4 to TRBJ2-1; TRBD2 matches 8 bases. Germline-derived CDR1 and CDR2 are MRHNA and SNTAGT. CDR3 length equals 15 residues. With V trimmed by 2 bases and J by 1 base, 1 base remained unmatched.

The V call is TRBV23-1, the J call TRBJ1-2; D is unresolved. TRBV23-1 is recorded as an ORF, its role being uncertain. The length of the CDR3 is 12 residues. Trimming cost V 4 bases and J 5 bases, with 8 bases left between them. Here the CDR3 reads CASSPPGYGYTF. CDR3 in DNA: TGCGCCAGCAGTCCCCCAGGTTATGGCTACACCTTC.

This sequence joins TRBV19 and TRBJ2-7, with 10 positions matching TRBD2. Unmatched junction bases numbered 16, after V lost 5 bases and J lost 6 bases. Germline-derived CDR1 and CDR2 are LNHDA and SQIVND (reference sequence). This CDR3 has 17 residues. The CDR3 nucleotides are TGTGCCAGTAGTGTCCGACCCGACCTAGCGGGAGATGTCGAGCAGTACTTC. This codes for CASSVRPDLAGDVEQYF.

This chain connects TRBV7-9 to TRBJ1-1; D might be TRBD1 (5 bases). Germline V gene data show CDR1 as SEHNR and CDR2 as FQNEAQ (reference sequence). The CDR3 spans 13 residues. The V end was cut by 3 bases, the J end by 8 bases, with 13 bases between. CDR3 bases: TGTGCCAGCAGCTTTTTGGGGCAATGGGAAGCTTTCTTT. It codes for CASSFLGQWEAFF.

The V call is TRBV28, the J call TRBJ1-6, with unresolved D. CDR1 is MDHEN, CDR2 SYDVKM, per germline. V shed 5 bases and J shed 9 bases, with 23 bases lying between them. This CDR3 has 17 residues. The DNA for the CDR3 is TGTGCCAGCAGTCCCCCCCGAAACGGGATCTACCTTTCACCCCTCCACTTT. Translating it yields CASSPPRNGIYLSPLHF. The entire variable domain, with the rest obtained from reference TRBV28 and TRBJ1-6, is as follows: DVKVTQSSRYLVKRTGEKVFLECVQDMDHENMFWYRQDPGLGLRLIYFSYDVKMKEKGDIPEGYSVSREKKERFSLILESASTNQTSMYLCASSPPRNGIYLSPLHFGNGTRLTVT.